This T cell receptor beta chain derives from a study of radiotherapy plus CTLA-4 blockade in lung cancer. The method was immunoSEQ multiplex PCR; TCRdb's version includes in-frame clones alone and lacks a portion of them. The sample includes 95,000 to 150,000 clones, 85% to 90% of them seen just once. The germline gives CDR1 LNHNV, CDR2 YYDKDF (reference sequence). Trimming removed 5 bases at V and 5 bases at J, with 18 bases between. This CDR3 is 15 amino acids long. This chain links TRBV15 with TRBJ2-5; D is possibly TRBD1 or TRBD2 (7 bases each). The clonotype was recovered from a human donor with non-small cell lung cancer that progressed on radiotherapy plus ipilimumab. Here the sequenced sample was peripheral blood, taken from a patient treated with radiotherapy plus ipilimumab. The CDR3 coding sequence is TGTGCCACCAGCCGAAATCAGGGGGGGCTTGAGACCCAGTACTTC. It yields the protein CATSRNQGGLETQYF.